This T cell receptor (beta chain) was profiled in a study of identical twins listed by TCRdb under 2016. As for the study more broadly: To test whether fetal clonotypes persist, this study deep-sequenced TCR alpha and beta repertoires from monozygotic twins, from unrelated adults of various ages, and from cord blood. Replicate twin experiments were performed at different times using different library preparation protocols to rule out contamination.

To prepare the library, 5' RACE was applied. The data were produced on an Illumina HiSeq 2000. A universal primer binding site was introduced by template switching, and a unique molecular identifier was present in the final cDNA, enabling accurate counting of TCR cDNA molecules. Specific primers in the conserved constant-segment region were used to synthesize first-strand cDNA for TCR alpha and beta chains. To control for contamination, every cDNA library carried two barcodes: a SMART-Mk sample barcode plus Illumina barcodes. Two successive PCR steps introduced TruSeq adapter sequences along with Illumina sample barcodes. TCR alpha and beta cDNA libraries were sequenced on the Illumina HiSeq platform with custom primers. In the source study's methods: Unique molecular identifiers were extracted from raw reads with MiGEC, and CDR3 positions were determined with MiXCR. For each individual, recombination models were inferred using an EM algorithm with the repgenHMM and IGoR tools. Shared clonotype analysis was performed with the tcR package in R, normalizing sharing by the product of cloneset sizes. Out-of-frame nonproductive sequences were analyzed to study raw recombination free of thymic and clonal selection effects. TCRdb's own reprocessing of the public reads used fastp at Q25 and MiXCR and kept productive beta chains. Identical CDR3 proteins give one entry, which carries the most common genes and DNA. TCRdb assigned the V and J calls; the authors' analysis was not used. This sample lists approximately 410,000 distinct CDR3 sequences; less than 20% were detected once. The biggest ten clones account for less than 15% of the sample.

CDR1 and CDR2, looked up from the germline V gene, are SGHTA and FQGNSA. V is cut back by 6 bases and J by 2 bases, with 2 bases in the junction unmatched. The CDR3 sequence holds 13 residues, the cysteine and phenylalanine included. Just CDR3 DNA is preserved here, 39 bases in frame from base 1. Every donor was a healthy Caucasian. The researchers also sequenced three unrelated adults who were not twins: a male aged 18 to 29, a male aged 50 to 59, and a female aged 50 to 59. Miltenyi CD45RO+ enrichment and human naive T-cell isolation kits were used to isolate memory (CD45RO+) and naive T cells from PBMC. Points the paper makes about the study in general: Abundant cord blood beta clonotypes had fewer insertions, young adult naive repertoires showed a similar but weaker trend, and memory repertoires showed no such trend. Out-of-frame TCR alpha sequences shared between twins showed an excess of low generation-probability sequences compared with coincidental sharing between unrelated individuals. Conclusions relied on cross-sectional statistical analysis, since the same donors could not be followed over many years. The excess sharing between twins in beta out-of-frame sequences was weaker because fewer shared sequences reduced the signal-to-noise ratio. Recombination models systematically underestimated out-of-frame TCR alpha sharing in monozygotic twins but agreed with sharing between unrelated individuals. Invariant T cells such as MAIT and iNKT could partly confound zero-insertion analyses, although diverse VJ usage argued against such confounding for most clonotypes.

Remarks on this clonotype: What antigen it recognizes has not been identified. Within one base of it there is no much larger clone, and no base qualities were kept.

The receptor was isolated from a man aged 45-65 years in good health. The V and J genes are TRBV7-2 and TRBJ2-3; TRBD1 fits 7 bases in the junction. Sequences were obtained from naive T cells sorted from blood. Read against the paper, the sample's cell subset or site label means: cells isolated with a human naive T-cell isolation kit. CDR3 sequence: CASRQGITDTQYF. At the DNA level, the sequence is TGTGCCAGCAGACAGGGGATCACAGATACGCAGTATTTT.